The rows below give T cell receptor beta chains drawn from one sample of a study of T cells in Graves' hyperthyroidism and ophthalmopathy. TCRdb re-derived calls from the multiplex PCR reads in MiXCR, one entry per CDR3 protein. The data contain 700,000 or so distinct CDR3 sequences, 16% of them seen just once; the ten biggest clones take up around 7.7%. The sample comprised blood. Every receptor here comes from a man aged 18 to 29 with Graves' hyperthyroidism. Each CDR3 is given with its conserved first and last residue. A D gene is named only where the DNA matches it firmly. Rows give clone size only sometimes, using once, few, many, or a class for an expanded clone.

V gene: TRBV18
J gene: TRBJ2-7
D gene: TRBD1
clone size: -
CDR3 DNA: TGTGCCAGCTCACCACCGACAGGGGTTACCTACGAGCAGTACTTC
CDR3 protein: CASSPPTGVTYEQYF

V gene: TRBV18
J gene: TRBJ2-7
D gene: -
clone size: few
CDR3 DNA: TGTGCCAGCTCACCACCCCTTGGGGGCATCACCTACGAGCAGTACTTC
CDR3 protein: CASSPPLGGITYEQYF

V gene: TRBV28
J gene: TRBJ2-7
D gene: TRBD1
clone size: few
CDR3 DNA: TGTGCCAGCAGTTTATGGGGGACAGGGGTGTACGAGCAGTACTTC
CDR3 protein: CASSLWGTGVYEQYF

V gene: TRBV5-1
J gene: TRBJ2-3
D gene: TRBD1
clone size: few
CDR3 DNA: TGCGCCAGCAGCTTGGCCAGGGGGCCCACAGATACGCAGTATTTT
CDR3 protein: CASSLARGPTDTQYF

V gene: TRBV25-1
J gene: TRBJ1-2
D gene: -
clone size: -
CDR3 DNA: TGTGCCAGCAGTGAATTCCCCGCCCTTGGTGGCTACACCTTC
CDR3 protein: CASSEFPALGGYTF

V gene: TRBV12-3/TRBV12-4
J gene: TRBJ1-1
D gene: -
clone size: -
CDR3 DNA: TGTGGCAGCAGTTTAGGGCCCTGGGGCACTGAAGCTTTCTTT
CDR3 protein: CGSSLGPWGTEAFF

V gene: TRBV2
J gene: TRBJ2-7
D gene: -
clone size: many
CDR3 DNA: TGTGCCAGCAGACCAAAGGGGTACGGGGACTACGAGCAGTACTTC
CDR3 protein: CASRPKGYGDYEQYF

V gene: TRBV15
J gene: TRBJ1-1
D gene: -
clone size: many
CDR3 DNA: TGTGCCACCAGCCCTGACAGGTACACTGAAGCTTTCTTT
CDR3 protein: CATSPDRYTEAFF

V gene: TRBV6-1
J gene: TRBJ2-2
D gene: TRBD2
clone size: many
CDR3 DNA: TGTGCCAGCATCCGACTAGCGGGAGGCTCCGGGGAGCTGTTTTTT
CDR3 protein: CASIRLAGGSGELFF

V gene: TRBV11-3
J gene: TRBJ2-7
D gene: -
clone size: -
CDR3 DNA: TGTGCCAGCAGCTTAGATGACTCCTACGAGCAGTACTTC
CDR3 protein: CASSLDDSYEQYF

V gene: TRBV15
J gene: TRBJ2-7
D gene: -
clone size: many
CDR3 DNA: TGTGCCACCAGCAGAGATCTCCACCCCGGGACGGACTACTACGAGCAGTACTTC
CDR3 protein: CATSRDLHPGTDYYEQYF

V gene: TRBV4-1
J gene: TRBJ2-7
D gene: -
clone size: -
CDR3 DNA: TGCGCCAGCAGCCAAGGCCACCTCGGCGAGCAGTACTTC
CDR3 protein: CASSQGHLGEQYF

V gene: TRBV24-1
J gene: TRBJ2-3
D gene: -
clone size: few
CDR3 DNA: TGTGCCACCATGGCGAGAGGACGCGATACGCAGTATTTT
CDR3 protein: CATMARGRDTQYF

V gene: TRBV9
J gene: TRBJ1-6
D gene: -
clone size: -
CDR3 DNA: TGTGCCAGCAGCGTGCAGGAGCTTAATTCACCCCTCCACTTT
CDR3 protein: CASSVQELNSPLHF

V gene: TRBV29-1
J gene: TRBJ1-2
D gene: TRBD1
clone size: -
CDR3 DNA: TGCAGCGTTCGGGACAGGGGGAACGCTAACTATGGCTACACCTTC
CDR3 protein: CSVRDRGNANYGYTF

V gene: TRBV12-3/TRBV12-4
J gene: TRBJ2-3
D gene: -
clone size: -
CDR3 DNA: TGTGCCAGCAGTTCCTATCCGGCAGGCGGGACTCCCAATGAGGATACGCAGTATTTT
CDR3 protein: CASSSYPAGGTPNEDTQYF

V gene: TRBV20-1
J gene: TRBJ1-6
D gene: TRBD1
clone size: few
CDR3 DNA: TGCAGTGCTTTCGCTGCGGACAGGGGGCGAAATTCACCCCTCCACTTT
CDR3 protein: CSAFAADRGRNSPLHF

V gene: TRBV6-2/TRBV6-3
J gene: TRBJ1-1
D gene: -
clone size: -
CDR3 DNA: TGTGCCAGCAGGCTCACCGCGAACACTGAAGCTTTCTTT
CDR3 protein: CASRLTANTEAFF

V gene: TRBV20-1
J gene: TRBJ2-7
D gene: -
clone size: -
CDR3 DNA: TGCAGTGCCAACGGAAATAGCCTCCCGTCCTACGAGCAGTACTTC
CDR3 protein: CSANGNSLPSYEQYF

V gene: TRBV28
J gene: TRBJ2-3
D gene: -
clone size: -
CDR3 DNA: TGTGCCAGCTATGGGGAAGTCGGGCAGTATTTT
CDR3 protein: CASYGEVGQYF

V gene: TRBV20-1
J gene: TRBJ1-4
D gene: TRBD1
clone size: -
CDR3 DNA: TGCAGTGCTAGAGATGGTAGGGGGCACGGTGAAAAACTGTTTTTT
CDR3 protein: CSARDGRGHGEKLFF

V gene: TRBV20-1
J gene: TRBJ2-3
D gene: -
clone size: many
CDR3 DNA: TGCAGTGCTAGAGATGGGCTTGTTGGGCAGTATTTT
CDR3 protein: CSARDGLVGQYF

V gene: TRBV28
J gene: TRBJ2-4
D gene: -
clone size: many
CDR3 DNA: TGTGCCAGCAAAGGGAACATTCAGTACTTC
CDR3 protein: CASKGNIQYF

V gene: TRBV7-3
J gene: TRBJ2-5
D gene: TRBD1
clone size: many
CDR3 DNA: TGTGCCAGCAGCTTAAGGAACAGGGGGCTCGAAGAGACCCAGTACTTC
CDR3 protein: CASSLRNRGLEETQYF

V gene: TRBV20-1
J gene: TRBJ1-4
D gene: -
clone size: -
CDR3 DNA: TGCAGTGCCGTGACAGCAACTAATGAAAAACTGTTTTTT
CDR3 protein: CSAVTATNEKLFF

V gene: TRBV10-3
J gene: TRBJ1-1
D gene: -
clone size: -
CDR3 DNA: TGTGCCGGTCGAAGGGGCACTGAAGCTTTCTTT
CDR3 protein: CAGRRGTEAFF

V gene: TRBV2
J gene: TRBJ2-3
D gene: -
clone size: many
CDR3 DNA: TGTGCCAGCAATGTGGCCCTGGGGGCCGATACGCAGTATTTT
CDR3 protein: CASNVALGADTQYF

V gene: TRBV20-1
J gene: TRBJ2-7
D gene: TRBD2
clone size: few
CDR3 DNA: TGCAGTGCTTTACTAGCGGGGGCCTCCTACGAGCAGTACTTC
CDR3 protein: CSALLAGASYEQYF

V gene: TRBV5-6
J gene: TRBJ1-2
D gene: -
clone size: -
CDR3 DNA: TGTGCCAGCAGCGTGACGGCCAACTATGGCTACACCTTC
CDR3 protein: CASSVTANYGYTF

V gene: TRBV12-3/TRBV12-4
J gene: TRBJ2-3
D gene: TRBD1
clone size: few
CDR3 DNA: TGTGCCAGCAGTTCAATACCCCGGACAGGGCGCAGAGATACGCAGTATTTT
CDR3 protein: CASSSIPRTGRRDTQYF

V gene: TRBV28
J gene: TRBJ2-7
D gene: -
clone size: few
CDR3 DNA: TGTGCCAGCAGTTTCTGGGGGACTTCCGAGCAGTACTTC
CDR3 protein: CASSFWGTSEQYF

V gene: TRBV7-2
J gene: TRBJ2-1
D gene: -
clone size: many
CDR3 DNA: TGTGCCAGCAGCTTAGGACTCCCGAGCTCCTACAATGAGCAGTTCTTC
CDR3 protein: CASSLGLPSSYNEQFF

V gene: TRBV12-3/TRBV12-4
J gene: TRBJ2-7
D gene: -
clone size: -
CDR3 DNA: TGTGCCAGCAGGGCGCCTTGCGAGCAGTACTTC
CDR3 protein: CASRAPCEQYF

V gene: TRBV9
J gene: TRBJ2-4
D gene: -
clone size: few
CDR3 DNA: TGTGCCAGCAGCGTAGGGTCCTTTCAGGTGGACATTCAGTACTTC
CDR3 protein: CASSVGSFQVDIQYF

V gene: TRBV12-5
J gene: TRBJ2-2
D gene: -
clone size: few
CDR3 DNA: TGTGCTAGTGGTTTGGTCCTTGACAGGAACACCGGGGAGCTGTTTTTT
CDR3 protein: CASGLVLDRNTGELFF